This record concerns one T cell receptor beta chain sequence. Its target is not known. Clones were sequenced by immunoSEQ multiplex PCR, and TCRdb holds only the in-frame ones, with some missing. Counted here are about 120,000 clones, approximately 85% occurring once; the ten biggest clones make up about 8.6%. The CDR3 consists of 14 residues. Per germline, CDR1 MNHEY and CDR2 SVGEGT. The V and J ends lost 6 bases and 4 bases, in that order; junction bases with no gene match: 6. The sample originates from a study of T cell responses to AZD1222 COVID-19 vaccine. Study outcomes and limitations: Among vaccine-associated CD4 TCRs, coverage spanned spike, with dominance at 160-218 and 743-854. Clonal diversity may have been underestimated in mostly white British donors.

This sequence joins TRBV6-2 or TRBV6-3 and TRBJ1-1; 9 bases fit TRBD1. The TCR originated in an adult in good health. Sequenced here: peripheral blood, sampled on day 0 of AZD1222 vaccination. The CDR3 nucleotides are TGTGCCAGCAGCGACGGGACAGGGACCACTGAAGCTTTCTTT. Its translation is CASSDGTGTTEAFF.